The clone carrying this T cell receptor beta chain was observed a few times. Its antigen is still unknown. Library preparation (for TCRbeta) was performed with unique molecular identifiers. From the PCR reads, TCRdb called clonotypes with MiXCR, one entry per CDR3 protein. The profile shows 77,000 or so distinct CDR3 sequences, about a sixth of them singletons. The data belong to a study of T-cell reconstitution after alpha-beta-depleted transplantation in children. The CDR3 runs 11 residues. Germline loops: CDR1 LGHDT, CDR2 YNNKEL (reference sequence). Deletions cut 4 bases from V and 9 bases from J, with 7 bases between. Study observations and caveats: Several hundred graft clones that had expanded were reportedly the source of alpha-beta T cells about two months after transplant. One year after transplant, T-cell counts and diversity came mostly from newly produced T cells.

The sequence was collected from a male patient under 10 years old who had a stem cell transplant for acute lymphoblastic leukemia, so the T cells may come from the graft donor. The chain couples TRBV3-1 to TRBJ2-1; D unclear. The sample consisted of PBMCs, mostly from graft donor cells, taken 360 days after TCRalphabeta/CD19-depleted stem cell transplant. The CDR3 protein is CASSLSAEQFF. CDR3 DNA sequence: TGTGCCAGCAGCCTCTCGGCTGAGCAGTTCTTC.